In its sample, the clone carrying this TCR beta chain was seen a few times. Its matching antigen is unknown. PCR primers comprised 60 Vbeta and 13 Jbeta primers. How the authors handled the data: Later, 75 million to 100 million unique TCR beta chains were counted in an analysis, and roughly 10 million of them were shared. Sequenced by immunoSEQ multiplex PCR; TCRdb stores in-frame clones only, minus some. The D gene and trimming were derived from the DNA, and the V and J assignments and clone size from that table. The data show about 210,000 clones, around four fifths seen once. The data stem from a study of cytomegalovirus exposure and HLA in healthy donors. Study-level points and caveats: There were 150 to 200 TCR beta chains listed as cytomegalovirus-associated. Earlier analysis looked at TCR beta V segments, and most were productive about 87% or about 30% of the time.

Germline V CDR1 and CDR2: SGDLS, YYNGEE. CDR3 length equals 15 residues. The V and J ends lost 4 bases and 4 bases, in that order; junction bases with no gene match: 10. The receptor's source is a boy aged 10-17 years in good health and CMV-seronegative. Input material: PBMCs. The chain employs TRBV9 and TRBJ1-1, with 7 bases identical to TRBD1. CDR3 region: CASSPSGTVSTEAFF. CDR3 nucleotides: TGTGCCAGCAGCCCCTCCGGGACAGTATCCACTGAAGCTTTCTTT.